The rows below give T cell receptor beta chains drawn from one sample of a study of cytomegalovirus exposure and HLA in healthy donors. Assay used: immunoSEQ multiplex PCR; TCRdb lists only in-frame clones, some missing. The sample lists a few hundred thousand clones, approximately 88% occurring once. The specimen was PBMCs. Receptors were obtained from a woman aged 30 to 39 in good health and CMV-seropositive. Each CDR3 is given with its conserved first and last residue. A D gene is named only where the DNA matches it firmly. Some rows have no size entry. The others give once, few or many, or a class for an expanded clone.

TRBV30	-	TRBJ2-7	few	CAWSDVTGLGEQYF	TGTGCCTGGAGTGATGTGACAGGACTTGGCGAGCAGTACTTC
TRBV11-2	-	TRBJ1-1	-	CASSPRTNTEAFF	TGTGCCAGCAGCCCGAGAACGAACACTGAAGCTTTCTTT
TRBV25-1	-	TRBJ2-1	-	CASSESWIANNEQFF	TGTGCCAGCAGTGAGTCCTGGATCGCGAATAATGAGCAGTTCTTC
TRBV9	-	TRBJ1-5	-	CASSVGPPGQPQHF	TGTGCCAGCAGCGTAGGCCCTCCGGGGCAGCCCCAGCATTTT
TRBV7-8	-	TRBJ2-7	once	CASSMQYEQYF	TGTGCCAGCAGCATGCAGTACGAGCAGTACTTC
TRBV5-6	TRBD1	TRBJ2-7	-	CASSFGTGKVYEQYF	TGTGCCAGCAGCTTCGGGACAGGGAAGGTGTACGAGCAGTACTTC
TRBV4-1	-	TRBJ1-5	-	CASSQGSFWQNNQPQHF	TGCGCCAGCAGCCAAGGTTCCTTCTGGCAGAACAATCAGCCCCAGCATTTT
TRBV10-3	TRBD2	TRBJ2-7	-	CAISRLAGEYEQYF	TGTGCCATCAGCCGACTAGCGGGGGAATACGAGCAGTACTTC
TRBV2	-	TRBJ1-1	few	CASSVASNTEAFF	TGTGCCAGCAGTGTGGCCTCGAACACTGAAGCTTTCTTT
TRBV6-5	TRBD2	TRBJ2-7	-	CASRKALAAYEQYF	TGTGCCAGCAGGAAGGCACTAGCGGCATACGAGCAGTACTTC